The 29 T cell receptor beta chains below come from one sample, sequenced in a study of blood T cells in healthy people across ages. Alongside a J-beta primer mix, a sample-barcoded 5' primer served in a second PCR lasting about 7 to 12 cycles. TCRdb fed the 5' RACE reads into MiXCR, producing one record per CDR3 protein. This table has approximately 1.5 million distinct CDR3 sequences, roughly 32% appearing once. Sequenced input: blood. These receptors were collected from a woman younger than 45 in good health.

This chain joins TRBV6-1 and TRBJ2-3, with D possibly TRBD2 on 6 matching bases. Trimming stripped 5 bases from V and 0 bases from J, with 18 bases between. This CDR3 is 17 amino acids long. Germline CDR1 is MNHNS and CDR2 is SASEGT. CDR3 bases: TGTGCCAGCAGTCGGGGAGGTACAGCTACAAGCACAGATACGCAGTATTTT. Translated: CASSRGGTATSTDTQYF.

This clonotype was recorded a few times. The chain is built from TRBV10-3 and TRBJ1-4; TRBD1 is a possible D gene (5 bases). Germline values: CDR1 ENHRY, CDR2 SYGVKD. This CDR3 is built from 14 residues. Trimming removed 8 bases from V and 6 bases from J, with 16 bases in between. This CDR3 reads CAIGDSLGDEKLFF. The DNA of the CDR3 is TGTGCCATCGGCGACTCCCTGGGGGATGAAAAACTGTTTTTT.

The J gene is TRBJ2-1, the V gene TRBV7-9; D may be TRBD1 or TRBD2 (5 bases each). V was pared by 5 bases and J by 2 bases, with 16 bases between. This CDR3 has 16 amino acids. Germline V CDR1 and CDR2: SEHNR, FQNEAQ (reference sequence). The CDR3 sequence: CASSPMLGVAYNEQFF. The CDR3 nucleotides are TGTGCCAGCAGCCCCATGTTGGGGGTCGCCTACAATGAGCAGTTCTTC.

A word on this clonotype: A junction end diverges from the germline sequence, so it may reflect a read error. The chain has TRBV3-1 and TRBJ2-7; 11 positions match TRBD2. The better agreement between TRBJ2-5 and the DNA end casts doubt on the J call. Per the germline V gene, CDR1 is LGHDT and CDR2 is YNNKEL (reference sequence). CDR3 length equals 19 residues. In nucleotides, the CDR3 is TGCGCCAGCAGCCCACCACTTATACAACTAGCGGGAGTGGTAAAGACCCAGTACTTC. It codes for CASSPPLIQLAGVVKTQYF.

V and J are TRBV5-8 and TRBJ2-7, with unresolved D. This CDR3 has 13 residues. The V end was cut by 10 bases, the J end by 3 bases, with 17 bases between. The V gene's germline CDR1 is SGHTS and CDR2 YDEGEE. CDR3 DNA sequence: TGTGCCGAACCACTGACCCCAAGCTACGAGCAGTACTTC. Protein product: CAEPLTPSYEQYF.

V gene TRBV6-5 combines with J gene TRBJ2-3, with TRBD1 matching over 7 bases. Germline loops: CDR1 MNHEY, CDR2 SVGAGI. The CDR3 runs 14 residues. The J segment lost 6 bases and the V segment lost 6 bases, leaving 9 bases of the junction unmatched. The CDR3 DNA follows: TGTGCCAGCAGCCGGAGACAGGGTATGGATACGCAGTATTTT. The encoded protein is CASSRRQGMDTQYF.

This clonotype was counted a few times. The chain employs TRBV20-1 and TRBJ1-2; D is unresolved. Trimming took off 5 bases at V and 0 bases at J, with 16 bases between the two ends. Germline loops: CDR1 DFQATT, CDR2 SNEGSKA (reference sequence). CDR3 length: 15 residues. The DNA for the CDR3 is TGCAGTGCTTACCCTCACGGGTTAGCTAACTATGGCTACACCTTC. This codes for CSAYPHGLANYGYTF.

With regard to this clonotype: It may be a read error: a sequence one base away is much more abundant. This CDR3 reads CGVELAGYEQYF. CDR3 sequence (DNA): TGCGGCGTTGAATTGGCAGGCTACGAGCAGTACTTC. This chain joins TRBV29-1 and TRBJ2-4; D gene uncertain. The last part of the DNA fits TRBJ2-7 better; the J call may be wrong. This CDR3 is built from 12 residues. Germline-derived CDR1 and CDR2 are SQVTM and ANQGSEA.

Notes on this clonotype: A much more abundant neighbour one base away suggests this may be a read error. The V call is TRBV5-1, the J call TRBJ2-5; D tentatively fits TRBD1 or TRBD2 (6 bases each). V was shortened by 6 bases and J by 5 bases, with 17 bases between the two germline ends. Germline assignment: CDR1 SGHRS and CDR2 YFSETQ. CDR3 length equals 14 residues. This CDR3 is CASNFGGPGETQYF. The CDR3 DNA reads TGCGCCAGCAACTTTGGGGGGCCCGGCGAGACCCAGTACTTC.

Details on this clonotype: A much larger clone differs from this one at a single base, so this may be a read error. The chain carries TRBV7-2 and TRBJ2-3; no firm D call. This CDR3 contains 13 residues. Germline lookup yields CDR1 SGHTA and CDR2 FQGNSA. The CDR3: CANSLSFGDTQYF. As DNA, the CDR3 is TGTGCCAACAGCTTATCGTTCGGAGATACGCAGTATTTT.

In its sample, this clonotype was seen a few times. The rearrangement uses TRBV7-2 and TRBJ2-5; D remains ambiguous. Germline-derived CDR1 and CDR2 are SGHTA and FQGNSA. This CDR3 region has 12 residues. V was clipped by 8 bases and J by 5 bases, with 12 bases between them. In DNA form, the CDR3 reads TGTGCCAGCTTACTGGTGGGGGAGACCCAGTACTTC. Protein product: CASLLVGETQYF.

This clonotype was recorded a few times. The chain is built from TRBV15 and TRBJ2-1; D call uncertain. The V end lost 6 bases, the J end lost 5 bases, and 8 bases lay between the germline ends. The germline V gene encodes CDR1 LNHNV and CDR2 YYDKDF (reference sequence). The CDR3 is 12 residues long. In DNA, the CDR3 is TGTGCCACCAGTTTAATTAACAATGAGCAGTTCTTC. Translation gives CATSLINNEQFF.

In its sample, this clonotype was seen a few times. The chain recombines TRBV4-1 with TRBJ2-1, with a possible D match to TRBD1 (6 bases). The germline V gene has CDR1 MGHRA and CDR2 YSYEKL. With 0 bases removed from V and 9 bases from J, the gap between germline ends came to 9 bases. This CDR3 is built from 13 residues. The CDR3 reads CASSQDPDSEQFF. The CDR3 coding sequence is TGCGCCAGCAGCCAAGATCCGGACAGTGAGCAGTTCTTC.

In the case of this clonotype: As the CDR3 is not closed by the conserved phenylalanine or tryptophan, this likely results from a read error. CDR3 region: CASSHAPGTGSDTQYL. The CDR3 DNA sequence: TGCGCCAGCAGCCATGCCCCCGGGACAGGGTCAGATACGCAGTATTTG. The rearrangement uses TRBV4-1 and TRBJ2-3; 9 nucleotides match TRBD1. This CDR3 is built from 16 residues. Germline CDR1 reads MGHRA; CDR2 reads YSYEKL. The ends lost 3 bases at V and 4 bases at J; junction bases unmatched: 8.

A few counts support this clonotype. This chain joins TRBV5-1 and TRBJ2-7; D is perhaps TRBD2 (8 bases). The CDR3 contains 14 residues. CDR1 and CDR2 (germline): SGHRS, YFSETQ. The ends were cut back, 4 bases at V and 3 bases at J, with 14 bases in the middle. This chain's CDR3 is CASSVAGQSYEQYF. CDR3 DNA: TGCGCCAGCAGCGTAGCGGGACAGAGCTACGAGCAGTACTTC.

This clonotype occurred a few times. The gene calls are TRBV9 and TRBJ2-1; tentatively, D is TRBD2 (6 bases). CDR1 is SGDLS and CDR2 is YYNGEE in the germline V gene. This CDR3 has 17 residues. Trimming took off 0 bases at V and 5 bases at J, with 18 bases between the two ends. In DNA, the CDR3 is TGTGCCAGCAGCGTAGATAGTGGTGTAGCGGCTAACAATGAGCAGTTCTTC. Its protein product is CASSVDSGVAANNEQFF.

V usage is TRBV2 and J usage is TRBJ2-1; possible D gene TRBD1, 5 bases. The V gene's germline CDR1 is SNHLY and CDR2 FYNNEI. V lost 6 bases to trimming and J lost 5 bases, with 14 bases between them. The CDR3 contains 14 residues. CDR3 residues: CASSRVGPHNEQFF. The DNA of the CDR3 is TGTGCCAGCAGCCGGGTGGGGCCTCACAATGAGCAGTTCTTC.

The chain employs TRBV9 and TRBJ2-6; the D gene is possibly TRBD1 (5 bases). Germline V lookup: CDR1 SGDLS, CDR2 YYNGEE. The CDR3 runs 16 residues. Trimming stripped 0 bases from V and 2 bases from J, with 9 bases between. The CDR3 sequence: CASSVGIRAGANVLTF. The CDR3 nucleotides are TGTGCCAGCAGCGTAGGGATCAGGGCTGGGGCCAACGTCCTGACTTTC.

This clonotype was detected a few times. The chain links TRBV11-2 to TRBJ2-7, with TRBD1 as a possible D gene (7 bases). The germline V and J ends were trimmed by 6 bases and 2 bases, with 17 bases remaining between them. The germline V gene encodes CDR1 SGHAT and CDR2 FQNNGV. CDR3 size: 15 residues. CDR3 amino acids: CASREDGGTAYEQYF. The CDR3 DNA sequence: TGTGCCAGCAGGGAGGATGGGGGGACAGCCTACGAGCAGTACTTC.

The CDR3 protein is CAISPSSGRGSRELFF. In DNA form, the CDR3 reads TGTGCCATCAGTCCTTCTAGCGGGAGGGGTTCCCGGGAGCTGTTTTTT. The chain combines TRBV10-3 with TRBJ2-2, with 12 bases lining up with TRBD2. Germline V gene data show CDR1 as ENHRY and CDR2 as SYGVKD. V gave up 5 bases and J gave up 9 bases; unmatched junction bases: 10. This CDR3 has 16 amino acids.

In its sample, this clonotype was seen a few times. V and J are TRBV29-1 and TRBJ1-1; no reliable D call. CDR1 is SQVTM, CDR2 ANQGSEA, per germline. This CDR3 is 12 amino acids long. The V end was cut by 3 bases, the J end by 3 bases, with 8 bases between. DNA for the CDR3: TGCAGCGTTGAGTACAGTTACACTGAAGCTTTCTTT. Translated, it gives CSVEYSYTEAFF.

The V gene is TRBV6-1, the J gene TRBJ2-1; D tentatively reads TRBD1 or TRBD2 (6 bases each). CDR1 and CDR2 (germline): MNHNS, SASEGT. This CDR3 is built from 17 residues. V was cut by 7 bases and J by 4 bases, with 23 bases left in between. CDR3 bases: TGTGCCAGCATCACCAGAGGGGGGACACCTATATACAATGAGCAGTTCTTC. Translating it yields CASITRGGTPIYNEQFF.

Worth noting for this clonotype: A clone one base away is much larger, so this may be a read error. No conserved phenylalanine or tryptophan is present at the end of the CDR3, so a read error is the likely explanation. The chain is built from TRBV10-3 and TRBJ2-5; 12 bases agree with TRBD2. The end of the DNA fits TRBJ2-7 better, so the J call may be wrong. Germline-derived CDR1 and CDR2 are ENHRY and SYGVKD. The CDR3 has 15 amino acids. The DNA of the CDR3 is TGTGCCATCAGTGAGCTAGCGGGAGGGCCCTACGAGCAGTACTGC. Protein: CAISELAGGPYEQYC.

In its sample, this clonotype was seen a few times. The rearrangement uses TRBV9 and TRBJ2-3; D perhaps matches TRBD1 (5 bases). The germline gives CDR1 SGDLS, CDR2 YYNGEE. The CDR3 totals 16 residues. With 3 bases removed from V and 6 bases from J, the gap between germline ends came to 20 bases. As DNA, the CDR3 is TGTGCCAGCAGCGGGGGCCCGGGCTCCCCTGGGGATACGCAGTATTTT. This sequence encodes CASSGGPGSPGDTQYF.

The table lists this clonotype with many counts. V and J are TRBV20-1 and TRBJ2-5; the D gene is possibly TRBD2 (6 bases). Deletions cut 6 bases from V and 2 bases from J, with 13 bases between. Germline V gene sequence: CDR1 DFQATT, CDR2 SNEGSKA (reference sequence). This CDR3 is 13 amino acids long. The DNA for the CDR3 is TGCAGTGCCGAGGGAGGCAGACAAGAGACCCAGTACTTC. Its translation is CSAEGGRQETQYF.

The table lists this clonotype with a few counts. V usage is TRBV30 and J usage is TRBJ2-1; D may match TRBD1 or TRBD2 (7 bases each). V was pared by 4 bases and J by 7 bases, with 20 bases between. CDR1 is GTSNPN, CDR2 SVGIG, per germline (reference sequence). The CDR3 runs to 15 residues. DNA for the CDR3: TGTGCCTGGAATTTCGGGACTACCAGGGGGAATGAGCAGTTCTTC. It yields the protein CAWNFGTTRGNEQFF.

The CDR3 here is CASSFPGQGGYGSYNEQFF. CDR3 in DNA: TGTGCCAGCAGTTTCCCGGGACAGGGTGGATATGGCTCCTACAATGAGCAGTTCTTC. The rearrangement joins TRBV6-5 to TRBJ2-1; 9 bases agree with TRBD1. Per the germline V gene, CDR1 is MNHEY and CDR2 is SVGAGI. The CDR3 length is 19 residues. V shed 4 bases, J shed 0 bases, and the junction held 13 bases outside the gene matches.

The CDR3 sequence: CASSYRGSAYEQYF. Here the CDR3 DNA reads TGTGCCAGCAGTTACAGGGGGTCGGCCTACGAGCAGTACTTC. The chain couples TRBV27 to TRBJ2-7, with 8 nucleotides matching TRBD1. V dropped 4 bases and J dropped 2; count of bases not matched to a gene: 4. Germline V CDR1 and CDR2: MNHEY, SMNVEV (reference sequence). The CDR3 is 14 amino acids.

This clonotype was detected only a few times. This chain uses TRBV11-2 with TRBJ2-3; maybe TRBD2 (5 bases). CDR1 and CDR2 from the germline V gene are SGHAT and FQNNGV. CDR3 length: 15 amino acids. V shed 5 bases and J shed 5 bases, with 17 bases lying between them. CDR3 amino acids: CASSASPARIDTQYF. DNA for the CDR3: TGTGCCAGCAGCGCTAGCCCCGCGCGAATAGATACGCAGTATTTT. The variable domain in full, completed from reference TRBV11-2 and TRBJ2-3, reads EAGVAQSPRYKIIEKRQSVAFWCNPISGHATLYWYQQILGQGPKLLIQFQNNGVVDDSQLPKDRFSAERLKGVDSTLKIQPAKLEDSAVYLCASSASPARIDTQYFGPGTRLTVL.